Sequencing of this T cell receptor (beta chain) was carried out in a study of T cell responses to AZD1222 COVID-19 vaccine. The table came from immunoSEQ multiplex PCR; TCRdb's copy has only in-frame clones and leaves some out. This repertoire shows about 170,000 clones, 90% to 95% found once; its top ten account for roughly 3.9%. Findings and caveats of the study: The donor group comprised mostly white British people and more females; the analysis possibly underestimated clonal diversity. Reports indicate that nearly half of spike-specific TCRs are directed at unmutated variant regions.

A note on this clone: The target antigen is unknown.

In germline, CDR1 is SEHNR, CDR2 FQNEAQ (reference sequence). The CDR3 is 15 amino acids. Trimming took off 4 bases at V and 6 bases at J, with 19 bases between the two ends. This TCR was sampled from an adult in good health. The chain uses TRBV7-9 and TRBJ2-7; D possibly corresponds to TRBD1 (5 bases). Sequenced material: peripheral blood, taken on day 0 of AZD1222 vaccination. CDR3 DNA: TGTGCCAGCAGCTCACTGGGGCAGGGTAAAACCGAGCAGTACTTC. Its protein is CASSSLGQGKTEQYF.